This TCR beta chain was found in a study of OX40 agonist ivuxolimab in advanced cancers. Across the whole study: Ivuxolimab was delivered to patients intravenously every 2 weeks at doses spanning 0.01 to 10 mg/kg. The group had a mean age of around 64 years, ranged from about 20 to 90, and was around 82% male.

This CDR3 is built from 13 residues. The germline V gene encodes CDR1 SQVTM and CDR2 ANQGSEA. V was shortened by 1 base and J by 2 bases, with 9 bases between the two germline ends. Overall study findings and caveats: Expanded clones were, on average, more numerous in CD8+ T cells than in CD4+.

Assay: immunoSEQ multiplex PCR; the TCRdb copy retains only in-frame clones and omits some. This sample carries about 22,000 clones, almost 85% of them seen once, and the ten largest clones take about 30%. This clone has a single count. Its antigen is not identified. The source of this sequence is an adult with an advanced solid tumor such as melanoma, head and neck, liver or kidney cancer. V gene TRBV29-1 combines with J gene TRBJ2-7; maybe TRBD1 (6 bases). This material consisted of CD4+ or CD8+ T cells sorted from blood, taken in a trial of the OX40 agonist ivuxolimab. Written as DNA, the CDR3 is TGCAGCGTTGAAGGGGGACAAGCCTACGAGCAGTACTTC. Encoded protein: CSVEGGQAYEQYF.